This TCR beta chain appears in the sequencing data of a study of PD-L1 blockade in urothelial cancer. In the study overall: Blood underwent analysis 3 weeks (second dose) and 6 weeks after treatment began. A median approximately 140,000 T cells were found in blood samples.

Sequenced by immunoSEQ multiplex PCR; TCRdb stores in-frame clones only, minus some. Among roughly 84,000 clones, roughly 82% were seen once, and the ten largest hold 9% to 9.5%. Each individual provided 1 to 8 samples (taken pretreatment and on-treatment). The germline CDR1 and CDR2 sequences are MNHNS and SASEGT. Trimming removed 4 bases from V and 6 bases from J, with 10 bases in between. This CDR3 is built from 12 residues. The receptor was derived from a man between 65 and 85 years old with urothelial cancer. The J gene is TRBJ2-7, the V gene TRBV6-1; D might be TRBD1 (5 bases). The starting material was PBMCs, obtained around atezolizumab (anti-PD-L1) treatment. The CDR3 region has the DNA TGTGCCAGCAGTGTTGACACAGGCGAGCAGTACTTC. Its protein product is CASSVDTGEQYF.